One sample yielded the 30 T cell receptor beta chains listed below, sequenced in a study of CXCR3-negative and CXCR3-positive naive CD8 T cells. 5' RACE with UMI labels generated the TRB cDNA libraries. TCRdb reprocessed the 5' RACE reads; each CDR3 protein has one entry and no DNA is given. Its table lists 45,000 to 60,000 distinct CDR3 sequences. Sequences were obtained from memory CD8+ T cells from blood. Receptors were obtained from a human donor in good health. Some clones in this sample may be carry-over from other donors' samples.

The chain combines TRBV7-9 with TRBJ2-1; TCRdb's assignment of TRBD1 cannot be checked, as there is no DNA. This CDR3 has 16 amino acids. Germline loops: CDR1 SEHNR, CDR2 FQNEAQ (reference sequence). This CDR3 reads CASSLALGGEVNEQFF. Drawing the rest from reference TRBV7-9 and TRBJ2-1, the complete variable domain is DTGVSQNPRHKITKRGQNVTFRCDPISEHNRLYWYRQTLGQGPEFLTYFQNEAQLEKSRLLSDRFSAERPKGSFSTLEIQRTEQGDSAMYLCASSLALGGEVNEQFFGPGTRLTVL.

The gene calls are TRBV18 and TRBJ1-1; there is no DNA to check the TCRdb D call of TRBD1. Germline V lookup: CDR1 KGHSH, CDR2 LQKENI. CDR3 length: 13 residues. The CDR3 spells CASSDGGSTEAFF. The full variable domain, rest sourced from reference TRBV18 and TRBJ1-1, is NAGVMQNPRHLVRRRGQEARLRCSPMKGHSHVYWYRQLPEEGLKFMVYLQKENIIDESGMPKERFSAEFPKEGPSILRIQQVVRGDSAAYFCASSDGGSTEAFFGQGTRLTVV.

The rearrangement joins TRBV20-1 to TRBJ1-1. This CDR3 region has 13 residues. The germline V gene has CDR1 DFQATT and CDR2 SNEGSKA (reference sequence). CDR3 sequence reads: CSARGEGGTEAFF.

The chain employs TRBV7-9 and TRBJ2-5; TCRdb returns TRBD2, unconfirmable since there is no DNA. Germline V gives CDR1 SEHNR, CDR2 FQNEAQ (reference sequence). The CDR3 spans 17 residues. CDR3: CASSPPLAGGPQETQYF.

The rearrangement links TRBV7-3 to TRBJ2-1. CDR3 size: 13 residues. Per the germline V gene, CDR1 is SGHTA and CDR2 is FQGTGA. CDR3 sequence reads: CASSLAAGNEQFF. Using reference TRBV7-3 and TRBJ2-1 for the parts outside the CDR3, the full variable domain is GAGVSQTPSNKVTEKGKYVELRCDPISGHTALYWYRQSLGQGPEFLIYFQGTGAADDSGLPNDRFFAVRPEGSVSTLKIQRTERGDSAVYLCASSLAAGNEQFFGPGTRLTVL.

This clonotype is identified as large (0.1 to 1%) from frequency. This CDR3 is CASSIRPVGGEQYF. This chain connects TRBV19 to TRBJ2-7; with no DNA, the TCRdb D assignment of TRBD2 cannot be verified. The CDR3 sequence is 14 residues long. The germline V gene has CDR1 LNHDA and CDR2 SQIVND (reference sequence).

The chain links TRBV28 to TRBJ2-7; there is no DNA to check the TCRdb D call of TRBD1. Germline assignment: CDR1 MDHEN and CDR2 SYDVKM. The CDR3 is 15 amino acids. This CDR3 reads CASSNPGPVSDEQYF.

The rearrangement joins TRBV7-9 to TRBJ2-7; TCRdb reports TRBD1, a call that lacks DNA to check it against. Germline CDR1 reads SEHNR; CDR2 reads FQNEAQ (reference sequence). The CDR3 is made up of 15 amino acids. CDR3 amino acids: CASSHSGTGAYEQYF.

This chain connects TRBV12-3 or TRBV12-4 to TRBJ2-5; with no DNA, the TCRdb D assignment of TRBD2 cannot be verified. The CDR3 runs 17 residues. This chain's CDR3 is CASSSTGLAGAQETQYF.

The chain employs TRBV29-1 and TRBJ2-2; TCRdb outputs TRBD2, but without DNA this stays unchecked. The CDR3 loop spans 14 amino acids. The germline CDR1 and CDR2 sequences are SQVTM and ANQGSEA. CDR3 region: CSGQAEGDTGELFF.

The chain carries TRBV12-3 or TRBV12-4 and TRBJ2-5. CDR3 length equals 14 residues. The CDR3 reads CASSLVGYQETQYF.

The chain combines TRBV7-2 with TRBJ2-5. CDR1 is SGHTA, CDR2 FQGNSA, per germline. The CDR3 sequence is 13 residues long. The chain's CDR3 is CASSSPFQETQYF.

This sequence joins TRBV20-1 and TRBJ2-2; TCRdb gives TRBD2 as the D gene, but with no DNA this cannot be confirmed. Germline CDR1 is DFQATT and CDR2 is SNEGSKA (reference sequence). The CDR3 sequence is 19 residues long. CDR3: CSASSSQYIPGHSVGELFF.

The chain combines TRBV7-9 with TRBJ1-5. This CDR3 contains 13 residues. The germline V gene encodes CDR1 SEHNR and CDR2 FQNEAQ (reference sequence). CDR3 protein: CASSLADNQPQHF.

CDR3 amino acids: CASSRGSAASYEQYF. This rearrangement joins TRBV13 to TRBJ2-7; with no DNA, the TCRdb D assignment of TRBD2 cannot be verified. The CDR3 has 15 amino acids. Germline loops: CDR1 PRHDT, CDR2 FYEKMQ (reference sequence).

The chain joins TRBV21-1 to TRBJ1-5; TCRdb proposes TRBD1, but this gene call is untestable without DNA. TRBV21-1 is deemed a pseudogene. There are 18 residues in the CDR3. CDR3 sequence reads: CASSKPGTPGAGNQPQHF.

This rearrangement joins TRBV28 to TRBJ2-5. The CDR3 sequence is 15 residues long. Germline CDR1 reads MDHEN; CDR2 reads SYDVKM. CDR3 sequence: CASSLIRELQETQYF.

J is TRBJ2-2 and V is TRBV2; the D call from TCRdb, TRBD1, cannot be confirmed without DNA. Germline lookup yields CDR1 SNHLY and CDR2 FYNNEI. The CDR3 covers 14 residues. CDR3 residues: CASSETGPTGELFF.

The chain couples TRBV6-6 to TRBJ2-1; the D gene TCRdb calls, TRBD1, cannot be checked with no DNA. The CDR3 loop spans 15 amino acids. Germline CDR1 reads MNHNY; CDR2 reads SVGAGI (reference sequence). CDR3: CASSYTGQGGNEQFF.

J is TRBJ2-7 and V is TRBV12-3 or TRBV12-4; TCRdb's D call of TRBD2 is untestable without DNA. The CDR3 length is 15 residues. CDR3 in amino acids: CASSNRLAGAYEQYF.

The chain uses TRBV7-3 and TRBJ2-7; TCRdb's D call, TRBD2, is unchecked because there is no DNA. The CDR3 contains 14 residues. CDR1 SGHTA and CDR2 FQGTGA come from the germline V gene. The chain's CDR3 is CASSSGDPPYEQYF.

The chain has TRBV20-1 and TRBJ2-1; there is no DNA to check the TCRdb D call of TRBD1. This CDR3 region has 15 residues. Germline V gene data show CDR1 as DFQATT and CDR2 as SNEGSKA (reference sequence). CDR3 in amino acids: CSARLGAADYNEQFF.

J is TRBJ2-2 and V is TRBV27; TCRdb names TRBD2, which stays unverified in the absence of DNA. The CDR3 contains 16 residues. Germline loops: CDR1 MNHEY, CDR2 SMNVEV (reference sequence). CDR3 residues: CASSLVVGSNTGELFF.

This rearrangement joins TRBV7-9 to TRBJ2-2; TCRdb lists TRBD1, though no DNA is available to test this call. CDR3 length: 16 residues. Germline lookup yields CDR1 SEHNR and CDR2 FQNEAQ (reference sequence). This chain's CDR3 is CASPPTDRSNTGELFF.

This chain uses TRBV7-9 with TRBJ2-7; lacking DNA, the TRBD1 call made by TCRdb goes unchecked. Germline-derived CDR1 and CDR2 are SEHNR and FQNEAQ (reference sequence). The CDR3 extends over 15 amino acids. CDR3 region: CASGTGDGLSYEQYF.

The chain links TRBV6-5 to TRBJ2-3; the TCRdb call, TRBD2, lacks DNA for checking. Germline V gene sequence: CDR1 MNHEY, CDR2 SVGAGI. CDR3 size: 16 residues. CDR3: CASSALAGVSTDTQYF.

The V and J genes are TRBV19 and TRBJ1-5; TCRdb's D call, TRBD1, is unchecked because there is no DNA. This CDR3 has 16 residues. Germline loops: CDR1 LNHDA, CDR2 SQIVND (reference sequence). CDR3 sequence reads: CASSPPGQGPWQPQHF.

CDR3 sequence reads: CASSKSGELFF. This rearrangement joins TRBV6-5 to TRBJ2-2. CDR1 and CDR2 (germline): MNHEY, SVGAGI. The CDR3 sequence is 11 residues long.

CDR3 loop: CASSDSGGLEAFF. The J gene is TRBJ1-1, the V gene TRBV7-6; TCRdb reports TRBD1, a call that lacks DNA to check it against. This CDR3 has 13 amino acids. Germline loops: CDR1 SGHVS, CDR2 FNYEAQ.

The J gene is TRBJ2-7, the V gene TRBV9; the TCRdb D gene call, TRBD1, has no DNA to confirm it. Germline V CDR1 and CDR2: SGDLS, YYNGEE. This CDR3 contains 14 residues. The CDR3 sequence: CASSVGTVGYEQYF. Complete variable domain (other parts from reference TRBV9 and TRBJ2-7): DSGVTQTPKHLITATGQRVTLRCSPRSGDLSVYWYQQSLDQGLQFLIQYYNGEERAKGNILERFSAQQFPDLHSELNLSSLELGDSALYFCASSVGTVGYEQYFGPGTRLTVT.